These T cell receptor beta chains were read from a single sample in a study of blood T cell repertoires in COVID-19. The repertoire was sequenced with immunoSEQ multiplex PCR; TCRdb's copy has only in-frame clones and lacks some. The sample has more than 140,000 clones; 65% to 90% are singletons. The material sequenced was peripheral blood. The receptors shown here come from a woman between 45 and 65 years old in a cohort sampled during active or convalescent COVID-19. Both conserved end residues are trimmed from each CDR3. Each record gives: CDR3 length, V gene, clone size, CDR3 protein. Clone size, where shown, is once, few, many, or a class for clones that have expanded.

13 TRBV10-3 NA AISESVSVGQPQH
13 TRBV6-2/TRBV6-3 NA ASSYSGTDNSPLH
11 TRBV5-1 NA ASSLGTGDTQY
14 TRBV27 NA ASRHKTGTEDNEQF
14 TRBV5-1 NA ASSLRATVENSPLH
15 TRBV6-2/TRBV6-3 NA ASSYGAPGDLQETQY
11 TRBV12-3/TRBV12-4 NA ASSAGSNYGYT
9 TRBV6-5 NA ASRDSEKLF
13 TRBV11-2 NA ASSLGGTLTGELF
12 TRBV4-3 NA ASSPQRGAYEQY
12 TRBV5-6 NA ATRLAHSDNEQF
11 TRBV6-6 once ASSPVSNTEAF
15 TRBV27 NA ASSLYGIRTANTEAF
13 TRBV3-1/TRBV3-2 once ASSQRGTGTDTQY
15 TRBV28 NA ASSLVQGRPGANVLT
10 TRBV24-1 NA ATSEGRDGYT
13 TRBV5-6 NA ASSSDRALNSPLH
14 TRBV11-2 NA ASSLGFRFRQTSQY
10 TRBV12-5 NA ASGWGDTEAF
13 TRBV10-3 NA AISGGTGTTDTQY
17 TRBV23-1 NA ASSQYVGTGGQGNQPQH
10 TRBV28 NA ASSLSGQGEE
11 TRBV19 NA ASSVRGLSGYT
11 TRBV30 once AWSSQGGTEAF
12 TRBV15 NA ATSRGDTAAEAF
9 TRBV21-1 NA ATVGGREQY
12 TRBV4-2 NA ASSAGGLDTEAF
11 TRBV14 few ASSQGRLREQY
14 TRBV3-1/TRBV3-2 NA ASSQEDGQQDQPQH
13 TRBV6-1 NA ASSDSWQGTEKLF
12 TRBV5-6 NA ASSRDRLSYEQY
13 TRBV19 NA ASSIGGLTSYEQY